This T cell receptor (beta chain) was recorded in a study of cytotoxic CD8 clonotypes in ibrutinib-treated CLL (dated by TCRdb to the early 2020s). Study-wide context: The cohort had about a dozen relapsed/refractory and around 16 treatment-naive patients; some 17 were IGHV unmutated. Responses were partial in 24 patients and complete in 2; after median about 68 months follow-up, about 14 stayed in remission and around 12 progressed. Response samples were obtained after a median of 12 months of treatment, with a range of roughly 6 to 36 months. On average, each sample yielded hundreds of thousands of productive templates and around 98,000 productive rearrangements. Longitudinal samples were obtainable from about 30% of the 86 participants in the trial. Cryopreserved peripheral blood mononuclear cells were collected at three points: before therapy, at response, and at either sustained remission or disease progression. Every sample from remission and from progressive disease was obtained while the patients were still on ibrutinib. The research as a whole found: Sampling times were not matched between patients in sustained remission and patients whose disease was progressing, and lymph node repertoires were not examined. Public clonotypes were rare and either shrank or stayed stable during treatment, and the rise in clonality at ibrutinib response reflected expansion of private clonotypes. Baseline clonality was found to be higher than that of age-matched healthy donors and was strongly correlated with circulating CD8+ T-cell counts. Clonality rose at ibrutinib response, remained stable during sustained remission, and dropped back toward baseline at progression.

The goal of deep resolution MiSeq sequencing was a depth between 1 in 1 million and 1 in 200,000 T cells, and coverage averaged 10x per clonotype. The immunoSEQ hsTCRB Kit was used to generate the TCR beta libraries. The study's own analysis went as follows. ImmunoSEQ Data Assistant and ImmunoSEQ Analyzer were used for data analysis, and V, D and J genes were assigned according to IMGT definitions. Clonality, which ranges from 0 to 1, was calculated by subtracting the normalized Shannon entropy of productive rearrangement frequencies from one. Only overrepresented clonotypes making up at least 0.05% of each patient's repertoire were included in the public clonotype analysis. Some twelve age-matched healthy donor repertoires from immuneACCESS were used as controls for clonality. Drawn from immuneACCESS, this table holds only the in-frame rearrangements with V and J called that TCRdb kept. Clones are partly lost; checked studies trace under half to an unresolved V gene and leave the rest unexplained. That table is the source of V, J and clone size, and D and trimming were worked out from the DNA. Counted in this sample were tens of thousands of clones; about two thirds of them appeared once. The ten most abundant clones make up roughly a sixth of the sample.

About this clone itself: The antigen it recognizes is unknown. No much larger clone exists at a distance of one base, and base qualities are not known.

In light of the paper, this sample's time point label describes: progressive disease on ibrutinib. For TCR beta library preparation, roughly 2.1 micrograms of genomic DNA were isolated from cryopreserved PBMCs. High-throughput TCR beta sequencing was performed on longitudinal blood samples from CLL patients receiving ibrutinib monotherapy. Patients were enrolled in a phase 2 open-label single-center ibrutinib monotherapy trial. The junction shows trimming of 0 bases on V and 0 bases on J, plus 7 bases between the germline ends. The CDR3 has 15 amino acids, counting the end cysteine and phenylalanine. Only CDR3 DNA remains: 45 bases, in frame from the first base. CDR1 SGDLS and CDR2 YYNGEE were looked up in the germline V gene.

The sample consisted of PBMCs, taken at disease progression, from a patient treated with ibrutinib. Here the chain combines TRBV9 and TRBJ1-3; the D segment cannot be called with confidence. The clonotype was recovered from a human donor with chronic lymphocytic leukemia. The CDR3 protein: CASSVAADSGNTIYF. The DNA sequence is given as TGTGCCAGCAGCGTAGCGGCGGACTCTGGAAACACCATATATTTT.